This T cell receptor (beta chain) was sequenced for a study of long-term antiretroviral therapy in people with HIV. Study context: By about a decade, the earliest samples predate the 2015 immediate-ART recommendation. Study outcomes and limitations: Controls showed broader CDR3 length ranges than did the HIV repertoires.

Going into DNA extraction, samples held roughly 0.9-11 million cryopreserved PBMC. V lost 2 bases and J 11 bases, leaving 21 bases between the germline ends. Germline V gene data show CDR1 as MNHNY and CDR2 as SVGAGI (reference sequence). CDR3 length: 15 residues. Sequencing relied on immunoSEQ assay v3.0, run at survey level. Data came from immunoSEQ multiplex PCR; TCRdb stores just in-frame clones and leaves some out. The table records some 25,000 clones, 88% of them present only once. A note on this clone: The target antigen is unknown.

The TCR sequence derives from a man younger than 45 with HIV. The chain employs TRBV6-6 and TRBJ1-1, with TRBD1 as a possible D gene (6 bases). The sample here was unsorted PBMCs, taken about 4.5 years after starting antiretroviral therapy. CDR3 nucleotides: TGTGCCAGCAGTTACGGCGACAGGCGTTTGAATGGGGCTTTCTTT. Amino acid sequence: CASSYGDRRLNGAFF.